This TCR beta chain originates from a study of T cell repertoires in cytomegalovirus infection. Study-level background: It was recently identified HLA-C-restricted and well-studied HLA-B-restricted CMV epitopes that the study used. Public TCR beta signatures indicated both CMV infection and matching HLA type.

This clonotype was found many times. Its antigen is not known. The CDR3 spans 13 residues. The V gene's germline CDR1 is SGHTA and CDR2 FQGNSA. V was shortened by 5 bases and J by 5 bases, with 13 bases between the two germline ends. Study-level findings and limits: Based on cumulative public TCR beta family frequency, carriers of CMV plus the relevant HLA were identified.

TCRdb reprocessed the reads via MiXCR and lists one record per CDR3 protein. The sample comprises under 850,000 distinct CDR3 sequences, about 33% of which are singletons, and about 18% rests with the top ten. This specimen was cultured PBMCs, taken from culture after CMV antigen stimulation. The V gene is TRBV7-2, the J gene TRBJ2-7; D is possibly TRBD2 (5 bases). This sequence originates from a human donor in good health (CMV status not recorded). Some clones in this sample may be carry-over from other donors' samples. The CDR3 reads CASSQDRRNEQYF. The CDR3 nucleotides are TGTGCCAGCAGCCAGGACCGGAGGAACGAGCAGTACTTC. Variable domain in full (rest from reference TRBV7-2 and TRBJ2-7): GAGVSQSPSNKVTEKGKDVELRCDPISGHTALYWYRQSLGQGLEFLIYFQGNSAPDKSGLPSDRFSAERTGGSVSTLTIQRTQQEDSAVYLCASSQDRRNEQYFGPGTRLTVT.